The 22 T cell receptor beta chains below all came from one sample that was sequenced in a study of T-cell reconstitution after alpha-beta-depleted transplantation in children. Library preparation (for TCRbeta) was performed with unique molecular identifiers. TCRdb analysed the PCR reads with MiXCR anew, one entry per CDR3 protein. The sample gives almost 500,000 distinct CDR3 sequences, 8% to 11% of which show up once; roughly 2% is in the top ten. The sample consisted of PBMCs, taken before TCRalphabeta/CD19-depleted stem cell transplant. The receptors shown here come from a child aged 2 to 10 with inherited bone marrow failure, due to receive a stem cell transplant.

This clonotype was seen at least ten times. The chain combines TRBV19 with TRBJ2-1; possibly TRBD1 or TRBD2 for D (6 bases each). Trimming removed 5 bases at V and 0 bases at J, with 14 bases between. The CDR3 covers 16 residues. Germline V gene sequence: CDR1 LNHDA, CDR2 SQIVND (reference sequence). CDR3 protein: CASSSLGGHSYNEQFF. The CDR3 coding sequence is TGTGCCAGTAGTTCCTTGGGGGGCCACTCCTACAATGAGCAGTTCTTC.

This clonotype was counted many times. The chain is built from TRBV4-3 and TRBJ2-2; 7 bases match TRBD1. V lost 6 bases to trimming and J lost 4 bases; unmatched junction nucleotides: 8. The CDR3 length is 15 residues. Germline V lookup: CDR1 LGHNA, CDR2 YSLEER. CDR3 residues: CASRTEYRGTGELFF. The CDR3 DNA reads TGCGCCAGCAGAACCGAGTACAGGGGCACCGGGGAGCTGTTTTTT.

This clonotype was seen ten or more times. The chain combines TRBV29-1 with TRBJ1-1, with D unclear. This CDR3 spans 13 amino acids. V dropped 5 bases and J dropped 0 bases, with 10 bases sitting between them. Germline V gene data show CDR1 as SQVTM and CDR2 as ANQGSEA. CDR3 sequence: CSVFRRLNTEAFF. In nucleotides, the CDR3 is TGCAGCGTTTTCAGGCGCCTGAACACTGAAGCTTTCTTT.

In this sample, this clonotype turned up many times. The rearrangement uses TRBV7-2 and TRBJ2-2, with D unclear. Germline V gives CDR1 SGHTA, CDR2 FQGNSA. This CDR3 spans 14 amino acids. V lost 5 bases and J lost 6, with 13 bases in between. The CDR3 is CASSLTTEAGELFF. CDR3 DNA: TGTGCCAGCAGCCTAACGACGGAAGCCGGGGAGCTGTTTTTT. The full variable domain, in which reference TRBV7-2 and TRBJ2-2 provide the parts outside the CDR3, is GAGVSQSPSNKVTEKGKDVELRCDPISGHTALYWYRQSLGQGLEFLIYFQGNSAPDKSGLPSDRFSAERTGGSVSTLTIQRTQQEDSAVYLCASSLTTEAGELFFGEGSRLTVL.

This clonotype was seen ten or more times. The chain carries TRBV20-1 and TRBJ2-1; 9 positions agree with TRBD2. Trimming cost V 3 bases and J 8 bases; bases outside gene matches: 8. Germline CDR1 is DFQATT and CDR2 is SNEGSKA (reference sequence). The CDR3 runs 14 residues. The CDR3 nucleotides read TGCAGTGCTAGGGTCTCGCGGGGGGGGTATGAGCAGTTCTTC. Encoded protein: CSARVSRGGYEQFF.

This clonotype was detected only a few times. The CDR3 DNA reads TGTGCCAGCAGCCGCACAGGGGGCCATGACGAGCAGTACTTC. Translation: CASSRTGGHDEQYF. V gene TRBV27 combines with J gene TRBJ2-7, with 9 bases that match TRBD1. With 6 bases clipped from V and 5 bases from J, the junction kept 8 bases outside the gene matches. The length of the CDR3 is 14 residues. Germline V CDR1 and CDR2: MNHEY, SMNVEV (reference sequence).

The chain has TRBV30 and TRBJ2-1; D uncertain. Germline CDR1 is GTSNPN and CDR2 is SVGIG (reference sequence). V lost 0 bases and J lost 0, with 15 bases in between. The CDR3 runs 17 residues. The chain's CDR3 is CAWSVSATSTSYNEQFF. CDR3 nucleotide sequence: TGTGCCTGGAGTGTATCAGCCACCTCAACCTCCTACAATGAGCAGTTCTTC.

The table lists this clonotype with a few counts. J is TRBJ1-2 and V is TRBV5-1, with TRBD1 as a possible D gene (5 bases). V was pared by 5 bases and J by 4 bases, with 18 bases between. This CDR3 is built from 15 residues. The germline CDR1 and CDR2 sequences are SGHRS and YFSETQ. DNA for the CDR3: TGCGCCAGCAGACCCGGGACCGAGGGAGTCTATGGCTACACCTTC. Protein product: CASRPGTEGVYGYTF.

This clonotype was detected only a few times. The CDR3 sequence is CASSLRTTGQSTGELFF. CDR3 nucleotides: TGCGCCAGCAGCCTACGAACAACGGGACAGAGCACCGGGGAGCTGTTTTTT. This chain joins TRBV5-1 and TRBJ2-2, with TRBD1 matching 7 bases. Germline values: CDR1 SGHRS, CDR2 YFSETQ. The CDR3 is 17 amino acids. With 4 bases clipped from V and 4 bases from J, the junction kept 13 bases outside the gene matches.

The chain has TRBV4-1 and TRBJ2-1; unclear D gene. The CDR3 totals 15 residues. The ends were cut back, 1 base at V and 4 bases at J, with 11 bases in the middle. Germline V gives CDR1 MGHRA, CDR2 YSYEKL. CDR3 in DNA: TGCGCCAGCAGCCAAGGATACCCTACTTACAATGAGCAGTTCTTC. It specifies CASSQGYPTYNEQFF.

The rearrangement links TRBV11-2 to TRBJ2-3; 7 bases are shared with TRBD2. V lost 2 bases, J lost 8 bases, and 16 bases stayed unmatched. The CDR3 has 17 amino acids. The germline gives CDR1 SGHAT, CDR2 FQNNGV. CDR3 in amino acids: CASSLPVGGTDQGTQYF. The CDR3 nucleotides read TGTGCCAGCAGCTTACCCGTGGGGGGGACCGACCAGGGTACGCAGTATTTT.

This clonotype has at least ten counts. The V call is TRBV7-2, the J call TRBJ2-7; D is perhaps TRBD2 (6 bases). Germline values: CDR1 SGHTA, CDR2 FQGNSA. With 5 bases removed from V and 2 bases from J, the gap between germline ends came to 13 bases. The CDR3 has 14 residues. The CDR3 coding sequence is TGTGCCAGCAGCCCGGGACTGGGCCCCTACGAGCAGTACTTC. Translated: CASSPGLGPYEQYF.

This clonotype occurred many times. V and J are TRBV27 and TRBJ2-1; 9 bases are shared with TRBD2. The V gene end was trimmed by 7 bases and the J gene end by 2 bases; junction bases not matched to a gene: 3. The germline gives CDR1 MNHEY, CDR2 SMNVEV (reference sequence). This CDR3 comprises 14 residues. CDR3 in amino acids: CASKGTSPYNEQFF. The CDR3 DNA reads TGTGCCAGCAAGGGGACTAGCCCCTACAATGAGCAGTTCTTC.

As regards this clonotype: One junction end disagrees with the germline gene, perhaps due to a read error. V usage is TRBV5-4 and J usage is TRBJ1-4; D is ambiguous. Germline-derived CDR1 and CDR2 are SGHNT and YYREEE (reference sequence). The CDR3 contains 16 residues. Here the CDR3 DNA reads TGTGCCAGCAGCGACGAAGGCGGAGGTCCTAATGAAAACCTGTTTTTT. Translating it yields CASSDEGGGPNENLFF.

This clonotype was detected many times. The chain uses TRBV29-1 and TRBJ2-7, with 16 bases that match TRBD2. Per germline, CDR1 SQVTM and CDR2 ANQGSEA. The CDR3 runs 15 residues. Unmatched junction bases numbered 6, after V lost 7 bases and J lost 3 bases. The CDR3 DNA sequence: TGCAGCGCCCTCGGGACTAGCGGGAGGGGCTACGAGCAGTACTTC. Protein sequence: CSALGTSGRGYEQYF.

The chain has TRBV7-2 and TRBJ2-7; the match to TRBD2 covers 10 bases. Germline V gene sequence: CDR1 SGHTA, CDR2 FQGNSA. Losses at the gene ends were 8 bases for V and 1 base for J; bases not matched to a gene: 5. The CDR3 consists of 14 residues. For the CDR3, the DNA is TGTGCCAGCGGACGGACTAGCGGTTCCTACGAGCAGTACTTC. Residues: CASGRTSGSYEQYF.

This clonotype has a handful of counts. V is TRBV20-1 and J is TRBJ2-1, with 12 positions matching TRBD2. The CDR3 length is 15 residues. Germline V gives CDR1 DFQATT, CDR2 SNEGSKA (reference sequence). J gave up 6 bases and V 6 bases, and 9 bases lay outside the gene matches. The CDR3 loop is CSAPTSGSKGNEQFF. CDR3 coding DNA: TGCAGTGCCCCGACTAGCGGGAGTAAGGGCAATGAGCAGTTCTTC.

The rearrangement links TRBV3-1 to TRBJ2-5; 9 bases match TRBD2. Unmatched junction bases numbered 21, after V lost 11 bases and J lost 2 bases. The CDR3 has 18 amino acids. CDR1 is LGHDT, CDR2 YNNKEL, per germline (reference sequence). The CDR3: CACCQDLGSGRVQETQYF. CDR3 DNA sequence: TGTGCCTGCTGCCAAGATCTGGGTAGCGGGAGAGTTCAAGAGACCCAGTACTTC.

The table lists this clonotype with many counts. The chain combines TRBV27 with TRBJ2-2, with D tentatively TRBD1 (6 bases). CDR3 size: 14 residues. The germline gives CDR1 MNHEY, CDR2 SMNVEV (reference sequence). Deletions cut 8 bases from V and 0 bases from J, with 10 bases between. CDR3 coding DNA: TGTGCCAGCGCCGGGACATCGAACACCGGGGAGCTGTTTTTT. The encoded protein is CASAGTSNTGELFF.

This clonotype occurred many times. This chain links TRBV6-5 with TRBJ1-6, with D perhaps TRBD1 (6 bases). V was pared by 3 bases and J by 7 bases, with 13 bases between. The CDR3 covers 15 residues. CDR1 and CDR2 (germline): MNHEY, SVGAGI. The CDR3 coding sequence is TGTGCCAGCAGTTATACTGGACAGTTAAATTCACCCCTCCACTTT. Amino acid sequence: CASSYTGQLNSPLHF.

This clonotype has at least ten counts. The V call is TRBV7-2, the J call TRBJ2-1, with D perhaps matching TRBD1 or TRBD2 (5 bases each). CDR3 length: 14 residues. Germline lookup yields CDR1 SGHTA and CDR2 FQGNSA. Trimming stripped 2 bases from V and 10 bases from J, with 15 bases between. CDR3 nucleotides: TGTGCCAGCAGCTTAATGTGGGGGTCATACGAGCAGTTCTTC. It encodes CASSLMWGSYEQFF.

This clonotype was seen only a few times. The chain joins TRBV19 to TRBJ2-7, with TRBD2 matching 10 bases. Germline values: CDR1 LNHDA, CDR2 SQIVND (reference sequence). The CDR3 is 16 amino acids. V lost 3 bases and J lost 2; bases outside the gene matches: 7. CDR3 in amino acids: CASSMEPAGGTYEQYF. Written as DNA, the CDR3 is TGTGCCAGTAGTATGGAACCAGCGGGAGGGACCTACGAGCAGTACTTC.